A selection of T cell receptor beta chains follows, all from one sample in a study of T cell repertoires in cytomegalovirus infection. No cognate antigen is known for these TCRs. TCRdb independently ran MiXCR on the reads; one entry per CDR3 protein. The sample has some 940,000 distinct CDR3 sequences, about a third seen once; the top ten hold over 12%. The specimen was cultured CD8+ T cells from PBMCs, collected from culture after CMV antigen stimulation. Every receptor here comes from a human donor in good health (CMV status not recorded). Some clones in this sample may be carry-over from other donors' samples. Each CDR3 is given without its conserved first and last residue. A D gene is named only where the DNA matches it firmly.

v_gene: TRBV7-9; d_gene: NA; j_gene: TRBJ2-3; CDR3aa: ASSFPGTSPNTDTQY
v_gene: TRBV4-1; d_gene: TRBD1; j_gene: TRBJ2-7; CDR3aa: ASSTGLTPAGGYEQY
v_gene: TRBV7-9; d_gene: NA; j_gene: TRBJ1-2; CDR3aa: ASSSSGDGYT
v_gene: TRBV10-3; d_gene: TRBD1; j_gene: TRBJ2-7; CDR3aa: AISPPAGQGAREQY
v_gene: TRBV7-6; d_gene: TRBD1; j_gene: TRBJ1-2; CDR3aa: ASSPDRDYGYT
v_gene: TRBV29-1; d_gene: NA; j_gene: TRBJ2-1; CDR3aa: SVEDIERVGNEQF
v_gene: TRBV6-1; d_gene: TRBD1; j_gene: TRBJ1-5; CDR3aa: ASSDYRGEPDEH
v_gene: TRBV4-1; d_gene: NA; j_gene: TRBJ1-2; CDR3aa: ASSQDTLLNYGYT
v_gene: TRBV6-5; d_gene: NA; j_gene: TRBJ1-5; CDR3aa: ASKRRSNQPQH
v_gene: TRBV19; d_gene: TRBD2; j_gene: TRBJ2-1; CDR3aa: ASSIRWTGTIFSGGASWNEQF
v_gene: TRBV2; d_gene: NA; j_gene: TRBJ2-5; CDR3aa: ASSEALRQQETQY
v_gene: TRBV27; d_gene: NA; j_gene: TRBJ2-3; CDR3aa: ASFGTTGTSTDTQY
v_gene: TRBV6-2/TRBV6-3; d_gene: TRBD1; j_gene: TRBJ1-2; CDR3aa: ASSYWDRSGGYT
v_gene: TRBV5-4; d_gene: NA; j_gene: TRBJ1-2; CDR3aa: ASSDEQGMNYGYT
v_gene: TRBV7-6; d_gene: NA; j_gene: TRBJ2-5; CDR3aa: ASSSSGWKETQY
v_gene: TRBV7-9; d_gene: NA; j_gene: TRBJ2-5; CDR3aa: ASSTRQGRGTQY
v_gene: TRBV11-1; d_gene: TRBD2; j_gene: TRBJ2-5; CDR3aa: ASSLWGSSGVTGETQY
v_gene: TRBV15; d_gene: NA; j_gene: TRBJ2-7; CDR3aa: ATSSPDAATYEQY
v_gene: TRBV28; d_gene: TRBD1; j_gene: TRBJ1-1; CDR3aa: ASSAPDRAVTNTEAF
v_gene: TRBV19; d_gene: TRBD1; j_gene: TRBJ2-1; CDR3aa: ASDAGTGIDEQF
v_gene: TRBV7-6; d_gene: NA; j_gene: TRBJ2-1; CDR3aa: ASSLVVGEEQF
v_gene: TRBV6-2/TRBV6-3; d_gene: TRBD2; j_gene: TRBJ2-1; CDR3aa: ASSILADYNEQF
v_gene: TRBV6-2/TRBV6-3; d_gene: NA; j_gene: TRBJ2-1; CDR3aa: ASRTALSSYNEQF